This is a list of T cell receptor beta chains from one sample in a study of blood T cell repertoires in COVID-19. The data were produced by immunoSEQ multiplex PCR, yet TCRdb's version contains in-frame clones alone and is incomplete. The sample lists 96,000 or so clones; 85% to 90% were seen once. The sequenced sample consisted of peripheral blood. The receptors originated from a human donor with COVID-19, enrolled during active disease. The donor label of this sample is uncertain. Both conserved end residues are part of each CDR3. A D gene is named only where the DNA matches it firmly. Size tells how often a clone was seen (once, few, many) or the class of an expanded clone, and some rows leave it out.

v_call	j_call	d_call	clone_size	cdr3_nt	cdr3_aa
TRBV2	TRBJ1-3	NA	once	TGTGCCAGCACCGAAGTCACGGACAGAGAGGGGGGAAACACCATATATTTT	CASTEVTDREGGNTIYF
TRBV4-1	TRBJ2-7	TRBD1	few	TGCGCCAGCAGCCAAGATACTTGGACAGGGGTTTCGAGCGAGCAGTACTTC	CASSQDTWTGVSSEQYF
TRBV10-3	TRBJ2-1	TRBD2	NA	TGTGCCATCAGTGACGGCGGGAGCGGTGAGCAGTTCTTC	CAISDGGSGEQFF
TRBV18	TRBJ1-2	TRBD1	NA	TGTGCCAGCTCACCGGGACAGGCCCTCTATGGCTACACCTTC	CASSPGQALYGYTF
TRBV19	TRBJ2-3	NA	NA	TGTGCCAGTAGGGTCATGGGGGCAAGCACAGATACGCAGTATTTT	CASRVMGASTDTQYF
TRBV3-1/TRBV3-2	TRBJ1-1	NA	NA	TGTGCCAGCAGCTGGACAGAGAACACTGAAGCTTTCTTT	CASSWTENTEAFF
TRBV29-1	TRBJ2-7	TRBD1	many	TGCAGCGTTGAACCCTGGACAGGGTCCAACGAGCAGTACTTC	CSVEPWTGSNEQYF
TRBV2	TRBJ1-2	TRBD1	once	TGTGCCAGCACAGCCCTCCGTTATACAGGGGGCGTGCGGTATGGCTACACCTTC	CASTALRYTGGVRYGYTF
TRBV5-5	TRBJ1-3	NA	NA	TGTGCCAGCAGCTTGGTGTACTCTGGAAACACCATATATTTT	CASSLVYSGNTIYF
TRBV9	TRBJ2-7	NA	NA	TGTGCCAGCAGCGTAGCGGCTAGCTCCTACGAGCAGTACTTC	CASSVAASSYEQYF
TRBV6-5	TRBJ1-4	TRBD1	NA	TGTGCCAGCAGTTACTCCAGGGGGGTTGAAAAACTGTTTTTT	CASSYSRGVEKLFF
TRBV29-1	TRBJ1-5	TRBD1	NA	TGCAGCGTTCTGGCCGGGACAGGGGGCGGGTTTCGCAATCAGCCCCAGCATTTT	CSVLAGTGGGFRNQPQHF
TRBV7-9	TRBJ1-2	NA	NA	TGTGCCAGCAGCCTATCAGACAGCCCCTATGGCTACACCTTC	CASSLSDSPYGYTF
TRBV19	TRBJ2-1	TRBD2	NA	TGTGCCAGTAGGCCATTACTTGCGGGAGGCAGAAATGAGCAGTTCTTC	CASRPLLAGGRNEQFF